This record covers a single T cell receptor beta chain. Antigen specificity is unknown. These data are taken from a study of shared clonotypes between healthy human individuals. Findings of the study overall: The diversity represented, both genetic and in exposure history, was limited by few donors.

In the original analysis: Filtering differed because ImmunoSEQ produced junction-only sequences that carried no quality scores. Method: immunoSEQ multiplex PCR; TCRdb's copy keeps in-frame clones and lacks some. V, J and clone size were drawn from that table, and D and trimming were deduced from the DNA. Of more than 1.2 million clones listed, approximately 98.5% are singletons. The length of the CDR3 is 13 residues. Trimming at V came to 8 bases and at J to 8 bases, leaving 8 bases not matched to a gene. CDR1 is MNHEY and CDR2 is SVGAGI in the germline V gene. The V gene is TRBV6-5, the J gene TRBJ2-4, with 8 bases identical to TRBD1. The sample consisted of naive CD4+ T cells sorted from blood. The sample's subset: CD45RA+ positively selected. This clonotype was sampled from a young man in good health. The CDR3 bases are TGTGCCAGCGGGTCCAGGGGGCAGGACATTCAGTACTTC. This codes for CASGSRGQDIQYF.